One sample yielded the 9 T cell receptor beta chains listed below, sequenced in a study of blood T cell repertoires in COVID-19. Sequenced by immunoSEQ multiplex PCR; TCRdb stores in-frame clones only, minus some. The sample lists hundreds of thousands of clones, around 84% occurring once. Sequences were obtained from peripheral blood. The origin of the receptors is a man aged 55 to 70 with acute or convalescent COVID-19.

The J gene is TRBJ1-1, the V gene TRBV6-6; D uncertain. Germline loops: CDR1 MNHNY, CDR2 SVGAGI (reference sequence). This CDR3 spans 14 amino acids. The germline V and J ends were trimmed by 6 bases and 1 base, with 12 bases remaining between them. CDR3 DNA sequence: TGTGCCAGCAGCCCTACAGCACCGAACACTGAAGCTTTCTTT. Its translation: CASSPTAPNTEAFF.

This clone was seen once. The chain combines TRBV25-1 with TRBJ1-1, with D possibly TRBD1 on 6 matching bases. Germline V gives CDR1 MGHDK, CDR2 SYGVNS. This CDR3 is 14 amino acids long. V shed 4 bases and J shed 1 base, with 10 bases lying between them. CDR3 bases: TGTGCCAGCAGTGTACAGGGAGCGAACACTGAAGCTTTCTTT. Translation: CASSVQGANTEAFF.

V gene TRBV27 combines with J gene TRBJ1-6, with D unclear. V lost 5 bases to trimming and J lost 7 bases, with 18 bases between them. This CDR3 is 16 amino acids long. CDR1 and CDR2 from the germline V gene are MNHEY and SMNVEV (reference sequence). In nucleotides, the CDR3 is TGTGCCAGCAGTCCGGACTCTCAGGTGCGAAATTCACCCCTCCACTTT. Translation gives CASSPDSQVRNSPLHF.

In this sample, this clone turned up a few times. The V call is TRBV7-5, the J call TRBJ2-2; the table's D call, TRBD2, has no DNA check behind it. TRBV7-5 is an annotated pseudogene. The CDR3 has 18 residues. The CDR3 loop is CATPRGLAGGWYTGELFF. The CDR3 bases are TGTGCCACCCCGCGGGGACTAGCGGGGGGATGGTACACCGGGGAGCTGTTTTTT.

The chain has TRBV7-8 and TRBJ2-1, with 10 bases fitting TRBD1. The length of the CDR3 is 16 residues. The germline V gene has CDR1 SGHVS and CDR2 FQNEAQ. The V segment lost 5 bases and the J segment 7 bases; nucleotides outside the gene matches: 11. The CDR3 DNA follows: TGTGCCAGCAGCCACCGACAGGGGGCAATGGGGAATGAGCAGTTCTTC. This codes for CASSHRQGAMGNEQFF.

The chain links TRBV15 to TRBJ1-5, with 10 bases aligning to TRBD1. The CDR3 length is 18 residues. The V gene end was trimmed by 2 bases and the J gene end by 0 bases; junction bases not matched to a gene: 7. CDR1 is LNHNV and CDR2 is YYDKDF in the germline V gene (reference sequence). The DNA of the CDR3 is TGTGCCACCAGCAGACACACGACAGGGGGCCGTAGCAATCAGCCCCAGCATTTT. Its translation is CATSRHTTGGRSNQPQHF.

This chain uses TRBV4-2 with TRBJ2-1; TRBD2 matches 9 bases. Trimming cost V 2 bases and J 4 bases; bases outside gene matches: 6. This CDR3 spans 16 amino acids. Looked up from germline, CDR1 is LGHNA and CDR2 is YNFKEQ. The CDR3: CASSQFLAGRYNEQFF. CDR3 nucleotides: TGTGCCAGCAGCCAATTCCTAGCGGGGAGATACAATGAGCAGTTCTTC.

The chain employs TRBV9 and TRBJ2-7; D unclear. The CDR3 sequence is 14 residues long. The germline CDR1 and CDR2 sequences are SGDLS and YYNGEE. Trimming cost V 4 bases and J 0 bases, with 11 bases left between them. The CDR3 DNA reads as TGTGCCAGCAGCCGCTCGCCGAGCTCCTACGAGCAGTACTTC. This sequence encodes CASSRSPSSYEQYF.

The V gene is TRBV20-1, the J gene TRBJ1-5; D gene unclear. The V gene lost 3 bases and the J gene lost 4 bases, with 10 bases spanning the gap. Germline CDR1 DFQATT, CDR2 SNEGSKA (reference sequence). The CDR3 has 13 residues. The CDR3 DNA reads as TGCAGTGCTAGTAGTCAGTCTAATCAGCCCCAGCATTTT. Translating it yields CSASSQSNQPQHF.